The clone carrying this T cell receptor beta chain appeared many times. Its specificity is unknown. As for time point: sample taken at primary tumor resection. Sequencing was performed on whole RNA extracted from tumor and nontumor lung tissue, or from frozen PBMC, and the material was left unsorted. Germline CDR1 SGHAT, CDR2 FQNNGV. V shed 5 bases and J 4 bases; nucleotides not matched to a gene: 6. This CDR3 is built from 14 residues. The data belong to a study of spatial heterogeneity in lung cancer. Study-level findings and limits: Blood showed ubiquitous tumor TCRs more often at resection than at routine follow-up.

TCRdb re-derived calls from the 5' RACE reads in MiXCR, one entry per CDR3 protein. The table includes approximately 40,000 distinct CDR3 sequences, around 7.2% detected once. The chain carries TRBV11-2 and TRBJ1-1; 8 bases are shared with TRBD1. The sample consisted of PBMCs, taken at surgery. The receptor was derived from a male donor with early-stage non-small cell lung cancer. CDR3 loop: CASSPGQVVTEAFF. The CDR3 coding sequence is TGTGCCAGCAGCCCGGGACAGGTGGTCACTGAAGCTTTCTTT.